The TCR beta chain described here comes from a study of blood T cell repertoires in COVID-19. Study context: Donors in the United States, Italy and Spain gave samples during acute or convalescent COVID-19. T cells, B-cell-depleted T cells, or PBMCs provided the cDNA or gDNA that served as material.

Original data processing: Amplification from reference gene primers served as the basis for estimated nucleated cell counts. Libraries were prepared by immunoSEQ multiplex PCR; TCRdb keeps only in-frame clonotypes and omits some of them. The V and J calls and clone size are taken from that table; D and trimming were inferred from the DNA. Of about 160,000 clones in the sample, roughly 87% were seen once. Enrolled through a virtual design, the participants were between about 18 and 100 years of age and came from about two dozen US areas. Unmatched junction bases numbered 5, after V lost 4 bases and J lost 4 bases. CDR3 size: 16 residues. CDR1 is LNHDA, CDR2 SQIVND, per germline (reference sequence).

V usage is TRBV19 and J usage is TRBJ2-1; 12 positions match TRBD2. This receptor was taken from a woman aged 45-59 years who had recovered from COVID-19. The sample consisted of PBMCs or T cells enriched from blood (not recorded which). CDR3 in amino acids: CASSKLLAGGYNEQFF. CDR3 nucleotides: TGTGCCAGTAGTAAGCTACTAGCGGGGGGATACAATGAGCAGTTCTTC. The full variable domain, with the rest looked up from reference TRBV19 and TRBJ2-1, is DGGITQSPKYLFRKEGQNVTLSCEQNLNHDAMYWYRQDPGQGLRLIYYSQIVNDFQKGDIAEGYSVSREKKESFPLTVTSAQKNPTAFYLCASSKLLAGGYNEQFFGPGTRLTVL.